Detailed here is one T cell receptor beta chain. The antigen remains unidentified. TCRdb's copy holds only in-frame clones and misses some; the assay was immunoSEQ multiplex PCR. The table lists about 42,000 clones, approximately 80% of them singletons. Second-dose intervals near 4 or 12 weeks were combined. The germline gives CDR1 ENHRY, CDR2 SYGVKD. The CDR3 has 15 residues. With 0 bases clipped from V and 4 bases from J, the junction kept 4 bases outside the gene matches. These data originate in a study of T cell responses to AZD1222 COVID-19 vaccine. Overall study findings and caveats: The sample set comprised mostly white British donors with more females, and clonal diversity was possibly underestimated.

The chain couples TRBV10-3 to TRBJ2-5; the match to TRBD1 covers 8 bases. This sequence originates from an adult who received the AZD1222 COVID-19 vaccine. The source material was peripheral blood, sampled 28 days after the second AZD1222 dose. CDR3 residues: CAISESGTGSETQYF. In DNA, the CDR3 is TGTGCCATCAGTGAGTCTGGGACAGGCTCAGAGACCCAGTACTTC.